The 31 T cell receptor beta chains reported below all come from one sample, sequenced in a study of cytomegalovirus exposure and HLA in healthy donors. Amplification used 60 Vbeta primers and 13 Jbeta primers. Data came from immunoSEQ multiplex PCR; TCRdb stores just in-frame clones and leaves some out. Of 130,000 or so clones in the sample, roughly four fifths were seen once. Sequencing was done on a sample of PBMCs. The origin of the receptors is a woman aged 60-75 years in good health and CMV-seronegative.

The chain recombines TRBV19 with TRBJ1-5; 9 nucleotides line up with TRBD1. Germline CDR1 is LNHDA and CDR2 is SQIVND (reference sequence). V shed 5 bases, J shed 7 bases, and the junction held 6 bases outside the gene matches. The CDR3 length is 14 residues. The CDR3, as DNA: TGTGCCAGTAGTGAGACAGGGGGAAGGCAGCCCCAGCATTTT. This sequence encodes CASSETGGRQPQHF.

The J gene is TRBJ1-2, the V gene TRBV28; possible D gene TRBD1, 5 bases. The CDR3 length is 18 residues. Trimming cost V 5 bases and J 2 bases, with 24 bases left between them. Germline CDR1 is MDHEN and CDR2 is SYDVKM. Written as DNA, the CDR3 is TGTGCCAGCAGTCCACCGCCGGGACGGGGCGGGGGAAACTATGGCTACACCTTC. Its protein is CASSPPPGRGGGNYGYTF.

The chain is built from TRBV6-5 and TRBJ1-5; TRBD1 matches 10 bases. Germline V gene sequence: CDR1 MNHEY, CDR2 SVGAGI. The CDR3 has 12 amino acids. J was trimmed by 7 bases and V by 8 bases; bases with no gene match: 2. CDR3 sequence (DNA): TGTGCCAGCCGGACAGGGGGACAGCCCCAGCATTTT. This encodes CASRTGGQPQHF.

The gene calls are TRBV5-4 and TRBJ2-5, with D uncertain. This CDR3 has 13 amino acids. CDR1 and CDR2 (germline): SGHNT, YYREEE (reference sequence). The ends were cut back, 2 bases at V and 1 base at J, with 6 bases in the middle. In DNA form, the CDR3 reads TGTGCCAGCAGCTTATTTATCCAAGAGACCCAGTACTTC. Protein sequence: CASSLFIQETQYF.

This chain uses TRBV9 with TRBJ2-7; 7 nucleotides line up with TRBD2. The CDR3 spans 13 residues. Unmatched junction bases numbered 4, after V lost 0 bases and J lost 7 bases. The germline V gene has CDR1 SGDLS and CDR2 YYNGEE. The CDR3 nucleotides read TGTGCCAGCAGCGTAGGGGGGGGTGAAGAGCAGTACTTC. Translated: CASSVGGGEEQYF. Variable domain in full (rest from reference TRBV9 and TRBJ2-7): DSGVTQTPKHLITATGQRVTLRCSPRSGDLSVYWYQQSLDQGLQFLIQYYNGEERAKGNILERFSAQQFPDLHSELNLSSLELGDSALYFCASSVGGGEEQYFGPGTRLTVT.

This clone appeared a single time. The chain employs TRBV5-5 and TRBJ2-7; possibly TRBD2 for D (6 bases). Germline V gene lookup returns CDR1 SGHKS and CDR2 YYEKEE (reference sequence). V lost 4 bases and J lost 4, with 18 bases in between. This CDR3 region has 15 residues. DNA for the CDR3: TGTGCCAGCAGCATAACGGGACTCTCGCATTACGAGCAGTACTTC. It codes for CASSITGLSHYEQYF.

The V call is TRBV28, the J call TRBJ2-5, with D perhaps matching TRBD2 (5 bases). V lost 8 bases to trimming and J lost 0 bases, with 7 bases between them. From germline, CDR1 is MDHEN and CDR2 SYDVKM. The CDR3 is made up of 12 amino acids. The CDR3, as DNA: TGTGCCAGCGGACTCAACCAAGAGACCCAGTACTTC. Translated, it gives CASGLNQETQYF.

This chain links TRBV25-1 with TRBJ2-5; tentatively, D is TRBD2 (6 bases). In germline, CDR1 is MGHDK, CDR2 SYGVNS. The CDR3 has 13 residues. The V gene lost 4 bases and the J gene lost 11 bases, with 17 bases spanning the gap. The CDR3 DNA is TGTGCCAGCAGTGTTCCGGGAGATCGAGGGCAGTACTTC. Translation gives CASSVPGDRGQYF. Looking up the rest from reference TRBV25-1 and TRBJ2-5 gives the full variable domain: EADIYQTPRYLVIGTGKKITLECSQTMGHDKMYWYQQDPGMELHLIHYSYGVNSTEKGDLSSESTVSRIRTEHFPLTLESARPSHTSQYLCASSVPGDRGQYFGPGTRLLVL.

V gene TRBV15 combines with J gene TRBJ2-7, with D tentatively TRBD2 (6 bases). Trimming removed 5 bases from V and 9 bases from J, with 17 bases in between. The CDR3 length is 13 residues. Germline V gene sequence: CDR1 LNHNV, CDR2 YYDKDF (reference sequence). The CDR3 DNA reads TGTGCCACCAGCGGTTGGCGGGGAGGAGCGCAGTACTTC. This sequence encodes CATSGWRGGAQYF.

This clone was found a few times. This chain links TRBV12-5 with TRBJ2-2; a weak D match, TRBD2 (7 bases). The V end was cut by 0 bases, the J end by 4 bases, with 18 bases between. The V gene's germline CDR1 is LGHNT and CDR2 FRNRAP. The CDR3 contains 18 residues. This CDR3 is CASGLVPFGGRSTGELFF. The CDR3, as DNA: TGTGCTAGTGGTTTGGTACCTTTCGGGGGGCGTAGCACCGGGGAGCTGTTTTTT.

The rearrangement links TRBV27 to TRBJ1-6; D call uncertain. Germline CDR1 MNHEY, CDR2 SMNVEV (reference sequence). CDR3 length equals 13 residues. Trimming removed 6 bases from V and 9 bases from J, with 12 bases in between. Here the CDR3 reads CASRLREISPLHF. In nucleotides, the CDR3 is TGTGCCAGCAGGCTCCGCGAAATTTCACCCCTCCACTTT.

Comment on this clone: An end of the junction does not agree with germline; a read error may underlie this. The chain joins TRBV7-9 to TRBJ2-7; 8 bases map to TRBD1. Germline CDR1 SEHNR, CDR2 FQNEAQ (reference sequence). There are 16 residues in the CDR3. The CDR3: CSSSLGGWQGAYEQYF. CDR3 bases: TGTTCCAGCAGCTTAGGCGGGTGGCAGGGGGCGTACGAGCAGTACTTC.

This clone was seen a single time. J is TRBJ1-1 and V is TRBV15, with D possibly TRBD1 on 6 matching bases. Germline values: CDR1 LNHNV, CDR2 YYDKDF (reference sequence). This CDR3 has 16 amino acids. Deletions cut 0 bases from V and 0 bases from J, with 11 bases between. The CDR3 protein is CATSRDRTALNTEAFF. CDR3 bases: TGTGCCACCAGCAGAGACAGGACAGCCTTGAACACTGAAGCTTTCTTT. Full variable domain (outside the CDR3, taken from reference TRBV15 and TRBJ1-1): DAMVIQNPRYQVTQFGKPVTLSCSQTLNHNVMYWYQQKSSQAPKLLFHYYDKDFNNEADTPDNFQSRRPNTSFCFLDIRSPGLGDTAMYLCATSRDRTALNTEAFFGQGTRLTVV.

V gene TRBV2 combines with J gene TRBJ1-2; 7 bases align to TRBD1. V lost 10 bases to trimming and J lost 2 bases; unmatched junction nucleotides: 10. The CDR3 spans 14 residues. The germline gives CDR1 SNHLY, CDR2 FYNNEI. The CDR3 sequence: CATQSQGGNYGYTF. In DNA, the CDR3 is TGTGCCACCCAGTCCCAGGGGGGAAACTATGGCTACACCTTC.

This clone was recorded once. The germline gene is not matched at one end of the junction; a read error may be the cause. The CDR3 loop is CASSLGGIHGDF. The CDR3 DNA is TGTGCCAGCAGCTTAGGCGGGATCCACGGCGACTTC. The chain is built from TRBV11-2 and TRBJ2-5, with D possibly being TRBD2 (6 bases). The CDR3 runs 12 residues. Germline V gene lookup returns CDR1 SGHAT and CDR2 FQNNGV. The full variable domain, rest sourced from reference TRBV11-2 and TRBJ2-5, is EAGVAQSPRYKIIEKRQSVAFWCNPISGHATLYWYQQILGQGPKLLIQFQNNGVVDDSQLPKDRFSAERLKGVDSTLKIQPAKLEDSAVYLCASSLGGIHGDFGPGTRLLVL.

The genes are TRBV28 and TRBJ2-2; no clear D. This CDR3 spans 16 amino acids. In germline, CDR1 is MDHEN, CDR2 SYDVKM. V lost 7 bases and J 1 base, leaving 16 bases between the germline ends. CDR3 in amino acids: CASISPKLQNTGELFF. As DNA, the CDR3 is TGTGCCAGCATTTCCCCCAAACTCCAGAACACCGGGGAGCTGTTTTTT.

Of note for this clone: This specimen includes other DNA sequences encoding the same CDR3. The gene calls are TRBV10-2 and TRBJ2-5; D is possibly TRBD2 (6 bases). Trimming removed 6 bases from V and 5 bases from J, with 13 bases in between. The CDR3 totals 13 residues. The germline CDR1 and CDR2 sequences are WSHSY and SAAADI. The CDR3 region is CASRRGAGETQYF. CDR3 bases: TGCGCCAGCAGGAGGGGAGCGGGCGAGACCCAGTACTTC.

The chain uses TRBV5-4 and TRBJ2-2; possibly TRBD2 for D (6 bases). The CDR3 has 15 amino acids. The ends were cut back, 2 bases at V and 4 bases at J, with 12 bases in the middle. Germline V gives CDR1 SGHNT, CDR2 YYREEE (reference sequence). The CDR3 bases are TGTGCCAGCAGCTTCGGAGGGGCGGGCACCGGGGAGCTGTTTTTT. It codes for CASSFGGAGTGELFF.

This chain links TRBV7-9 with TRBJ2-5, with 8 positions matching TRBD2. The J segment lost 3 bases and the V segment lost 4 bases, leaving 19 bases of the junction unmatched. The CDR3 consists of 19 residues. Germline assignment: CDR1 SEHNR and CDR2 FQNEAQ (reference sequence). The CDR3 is CASSSVAGGFPALKETQYF. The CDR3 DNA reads TGTGCCAGCAGCTCGGTTGCGGGAGGTTTCCCCGCGCTGAAAGAGACCCAGTACTTC.

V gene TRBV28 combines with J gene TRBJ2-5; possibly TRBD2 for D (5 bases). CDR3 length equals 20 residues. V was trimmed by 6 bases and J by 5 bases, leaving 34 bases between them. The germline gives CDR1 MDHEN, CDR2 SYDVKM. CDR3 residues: CASSLGPDGRGSFKLETQYF. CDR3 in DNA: TGTGCCAGCAGCCTAGGTCCGGACGGGCGAGGGTCATTTAAGTTGGAGACCCAGTACTTC.

The CDR3 region has the DNA TGTGCCAGCAGTTTAAGCGTCCACTATATTGAGCAGTACTTC. Residues: CASSLSVHYIEQYF. The chain joins TRBV27 to TRBJ2-7; D ambiguous. From germline, CDR1 is MNHEY and CDR2 SMNVEV (reference sequence). CDR3 length: 14 amino acids. The V end was cut by 2 bases, the J end by 7 bases, with 15 bases between.

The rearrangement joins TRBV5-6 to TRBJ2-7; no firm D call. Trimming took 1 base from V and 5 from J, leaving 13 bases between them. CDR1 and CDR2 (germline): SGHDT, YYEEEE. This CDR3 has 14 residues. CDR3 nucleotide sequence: TGTGCCAGCAGCTTGTATCCCCGTACAAACGAGCAGTACTTC. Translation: CASSLYPRTNEQYF.

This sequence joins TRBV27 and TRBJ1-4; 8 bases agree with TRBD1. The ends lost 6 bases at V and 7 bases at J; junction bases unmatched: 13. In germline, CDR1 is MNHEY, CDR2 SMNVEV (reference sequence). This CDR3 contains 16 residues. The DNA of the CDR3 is TGTGCCAGCAGCCGGGGGCAGGGGGCGTTGGGTGAAAAACTGTTTTTT. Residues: CASSRGQGALGEKLFF.

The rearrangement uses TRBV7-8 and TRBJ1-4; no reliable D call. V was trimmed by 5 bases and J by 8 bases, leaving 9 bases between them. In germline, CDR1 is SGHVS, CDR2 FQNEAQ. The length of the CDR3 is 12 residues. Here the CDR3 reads CASSRQREKLFF. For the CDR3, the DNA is TGTGCCAGCAGCCGCCAGCGAGAAAAACTGTTTTTT.

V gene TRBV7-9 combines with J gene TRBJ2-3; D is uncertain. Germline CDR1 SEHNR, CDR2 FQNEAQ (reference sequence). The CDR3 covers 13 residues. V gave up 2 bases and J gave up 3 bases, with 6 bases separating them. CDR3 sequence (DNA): TGTGCCAGCAGCTTATATTCTACAGATACGCAGTATTTT. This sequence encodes CASSLYSTDTQYF.

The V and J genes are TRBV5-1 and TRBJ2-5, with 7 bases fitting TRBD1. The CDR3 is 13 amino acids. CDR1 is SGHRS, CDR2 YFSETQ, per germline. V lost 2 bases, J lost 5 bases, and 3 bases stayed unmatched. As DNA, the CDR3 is TGCGCCAGCAGCTTTCAGGGGGAGGAGACCCAGTACTTC. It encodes CASSFQGEETQYF.

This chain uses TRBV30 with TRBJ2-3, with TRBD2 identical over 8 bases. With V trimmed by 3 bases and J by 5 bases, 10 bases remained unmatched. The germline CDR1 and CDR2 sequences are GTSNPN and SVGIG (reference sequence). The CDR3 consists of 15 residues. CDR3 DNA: TGTGCCTGGAGCATAACGGGAGGGCCAGGAGATACGCAGTATTTT. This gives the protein CAWSITGGPGDTQYF. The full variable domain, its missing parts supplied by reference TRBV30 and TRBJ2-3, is SQTIHQWPATLVQPVGSPLSLECTVEGTSNPNLYWYRQAAGRGLQLLFYSVGIGQISSEVPQNLSASRPQDRQFILSSKKLLLSDSGFYLCAWSITGGPGDTQYFGPGTRLTVL.

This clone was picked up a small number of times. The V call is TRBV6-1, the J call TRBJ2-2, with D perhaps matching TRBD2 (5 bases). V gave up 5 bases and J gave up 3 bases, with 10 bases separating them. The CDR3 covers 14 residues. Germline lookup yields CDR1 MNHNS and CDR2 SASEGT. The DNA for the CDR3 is TGTGCCAGCAGTACTAGGACGGACACCGGGGAGCTGTTTTTT. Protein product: CASSTRTDTGELFF.

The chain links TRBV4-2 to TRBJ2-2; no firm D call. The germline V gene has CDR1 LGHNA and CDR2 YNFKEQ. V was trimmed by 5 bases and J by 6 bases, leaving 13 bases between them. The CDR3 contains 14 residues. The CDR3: CASSVTARPGELFF. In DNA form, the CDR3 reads TGTGCCAGCAGCGTCACGGCGAGGCCCGGGGAGCTGTTTTTT.

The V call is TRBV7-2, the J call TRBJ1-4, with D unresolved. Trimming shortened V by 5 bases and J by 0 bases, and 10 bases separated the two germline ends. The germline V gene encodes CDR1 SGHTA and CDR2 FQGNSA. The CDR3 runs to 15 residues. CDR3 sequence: CASSMAVATNEKLFF. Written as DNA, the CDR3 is TGTGCCAGCAGCATGGCAGTTGCAACTAATGAAAAACTGTTTTTT. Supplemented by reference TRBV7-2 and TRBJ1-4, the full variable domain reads GAGVSQSPSNKVTEKGKDVELRCDPISGHTALYWYRQSLGQGLEFLIYFQGNSAPDKSGLPSDRFSAERTGGSVSTLTIQRTQQEDSAVYLCASSMAVATNEKLFFGSGTQLSVL.

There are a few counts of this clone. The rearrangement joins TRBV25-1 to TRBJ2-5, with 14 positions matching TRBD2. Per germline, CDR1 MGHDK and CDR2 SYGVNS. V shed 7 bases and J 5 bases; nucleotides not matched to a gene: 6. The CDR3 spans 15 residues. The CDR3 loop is CASKTSGGARETQYF. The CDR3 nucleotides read TGTGCCAGCAAGACTAGCGGGGGGGCTCGGGAGACCCAGTACTTC.